The entry that follows covers one T cell receptor beta chain sequence. This sample was included in a study of blood T cell repertoires in COVID-19. Looking at the study overall: Italy, Spain and the United States were the sources of the convalescent and acute COVID-19 samples.

Per the original methods: By means of reference gene primer amplification, nucleated cell counts were estimated. The data were produced by immunoSEQ multiplex PCR, yet TCRdb's version contains in-frame clones alone and is incomplete. That table gives V, J and clone size, and the DNA gave D and trimming. The sample has roughly 150,000 clones, approximately 88% seen once. This CDR3 spans 17 amino acids. The germline gives CDR1 SNHLY, CDR2 FYNNEI. V lost 1 base, J lost 1 base, and 14 bases lay in between. The specimen sequenced was peripheral blood. The chain recombines TRBV2 with TRBJ1-3; no definite D call. This receptor was identified in a human donor in a cohort sampled during active COVID-19. CDR3 nucleotides: TGTGCCAGCAGTGAAGAAACAGCCACACTTTCTGGAAACACCATATATTTT. Translating gives CASSEETATLSGNTIYF.